Shown below are 6 T cell receptor beta chains from a single sample sequenced in a study of stem cell transplantation in POMP-related autoinflammatory disease. The repertoire was sequenced with immunoSEQ multiplex PCR; TCRdb's copy has only in-frame clones and lacks some. The sample includes more than 25,000 clones, approximately 86% seen only once; the top ten take 0.72%. The starting material was CD4+ T cells from PBMCs, obtained before stem cell transplantation. The receptors stem from a human donor with POMP-related autoinflammation and immune dysregulation (PRAID).

The V call is TRBV2, the J call TRBJ2-1; D is undetermined. Germline-derived CDR1 and CDR2 are SNHLY and FYNNEI. The CDR3 contains 15 residues. V lost 7 bases to trimming and J lost 0 bases, with 13 bases between them. CDR3 DNA: TGTGCCAGCATATTCCGAAAGAGCTCCTACAATGAGCAGTTCTTC. It is translated as CASIFRKSSYNEQFF.

The genes are TRBV4-1 and TRBJ1-1, with TRBD1 matching 7 bases. Trimming cost V 4 bases and J 0 bases; bases outside gene matches: 5. Per the germline V gene, CDR1 is MGHRA and CDR2 is YSYEKL. CDR3 length: 15 residues. For the CDR3, the DNA is TGCGCCAGCAGCCTCCCGACAGGGCTGAACACTGAAGCTTTCTTT. This translates into CASSLPTGLNTEAFF.

The chain has TRBV2 and TRBJ2-7; TRBD2 agrees at 7 bases. There are 14 residues in the CDR3. V lost 7 bases and J lost 5; bases outside the gene matches: 11. Germline CDR1 is SNHLY and CDR2 is FYNNEI. The CDR3 bases are TGTGCCAGCACCCTGTGGACTAGGGGTCACGAGCAGTACTTC. It specifies CASTLWTRGHEQYF.

The chain uses TRBV11-1 and TRBJ2-7; a weak D match, TRBD1 (6 bases). This CDR3 is built from 15 residues. The V end was cut by 4 bases, the J end by 2 bases, with 15 bases between. CDR1 SGHAT and CDR2 FQDESV come from the germline V gene (reference sequence). CDR3 nucleotide sequence: TGTGCCAGCAGCTCGAGGGGGAGATTTCCCTACGAGCAGTACTTC. Residues: CASSSRGRFPYEQYF.

The V call is TRBV5-1, the J call TRBJ2-5; 9 nucleotides align to TRBD1. The CDR3 spans 13 residues. V lost 3 bases, J lost 7 bases, and 4 bases stayed unmatched. Germline V gene sequence: CDR1 SGHRS, CDR2 YFSETQ. CDR3: CASSSGQGGTQYF. CDR3 coding DNA: TGCGCCAGCAGCTCGGGACAGGGTGGGACCCAGTACTTC.

The chain employs TRBV5-1 and TRBJ2-3, with 11 bases lining up with TRBD2. V dropped 0 bases and J dropped 6; count of bases not matched to a gene: 3. The CDR3 spans 15 residues. Germline V gene sequence: CDR1 SGHRS, CDR2 YFSETQ. CDR3 loop: CASSLVAGGPDTQYF. The CDR3 DNA sequence: TGCGCCAGCAGCTTGGTAGCGGGGGGGCCGGATACGCAGTATTTT.